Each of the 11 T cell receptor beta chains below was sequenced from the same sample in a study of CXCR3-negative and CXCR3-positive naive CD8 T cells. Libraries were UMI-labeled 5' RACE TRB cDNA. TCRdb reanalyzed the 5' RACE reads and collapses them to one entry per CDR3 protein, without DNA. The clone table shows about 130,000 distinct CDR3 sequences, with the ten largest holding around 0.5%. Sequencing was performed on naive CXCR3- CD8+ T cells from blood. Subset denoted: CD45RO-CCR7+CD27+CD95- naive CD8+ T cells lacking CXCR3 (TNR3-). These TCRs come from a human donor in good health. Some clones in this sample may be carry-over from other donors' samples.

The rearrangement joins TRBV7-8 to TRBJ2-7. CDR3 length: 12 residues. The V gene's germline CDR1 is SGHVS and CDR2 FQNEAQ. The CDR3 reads CASSLVGPEQYF.

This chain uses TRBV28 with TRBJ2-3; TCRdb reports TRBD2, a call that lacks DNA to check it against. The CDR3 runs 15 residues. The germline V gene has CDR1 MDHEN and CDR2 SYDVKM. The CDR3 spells CASSLLGGNTDTQYF.

The CDR3 is CASSLRWAEQFF. The chain has TRBV14 and TRBJ2-1. In germline, CDR1 is SGHDN, CDR2 FVKESK. The CDR3 is 12 residues long. Complete variable domain (other parts from reference TRBV14 and TRBJ2-1): EAGVTQFPSHSVIEKGQTVTLRCDPISGHDNLYWYRRVMGKEIKFLLHFVKESKQDESGMPNNRFLAERTGGTYSTLKVQPAELEDSGVYFCASSLRWAEQFFGPGTRLTVL.

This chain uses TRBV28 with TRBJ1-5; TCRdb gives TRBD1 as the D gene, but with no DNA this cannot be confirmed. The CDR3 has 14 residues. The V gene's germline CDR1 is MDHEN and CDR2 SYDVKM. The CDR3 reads CASSSTGFVQPQHF.

The CDR3 is CASMRGSYEQYF. This chain joins TRBV27 and TRBJ2-7; TCRdb's D gene call, TRBD2, goes unchecked for lack of DNA. The CDR3 extends over 12 amino acids. Per the germline V gene, CDR1 is MNHEY and CDR2 is SMNVEV (reference sequence).

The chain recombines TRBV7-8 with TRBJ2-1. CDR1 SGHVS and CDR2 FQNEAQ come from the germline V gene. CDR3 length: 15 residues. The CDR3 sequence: CASSLAVGPVVEQFF. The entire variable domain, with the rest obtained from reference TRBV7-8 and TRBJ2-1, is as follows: GAGVSQSPRYKVAKRGQDVALRCDPISGHVSLFWYQQALGQGPEFLTYFQNEAQLDKSGLPSDRFFAERPEGSVSTLKIQRTQQEDSAVYLCASSLAVGPVVEQFFGPGTRLTVL.

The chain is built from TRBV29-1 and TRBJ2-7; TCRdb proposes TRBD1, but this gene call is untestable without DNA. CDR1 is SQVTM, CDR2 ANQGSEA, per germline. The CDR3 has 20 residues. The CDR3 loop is CSVEIPPGGAYSGRDYEQYF.

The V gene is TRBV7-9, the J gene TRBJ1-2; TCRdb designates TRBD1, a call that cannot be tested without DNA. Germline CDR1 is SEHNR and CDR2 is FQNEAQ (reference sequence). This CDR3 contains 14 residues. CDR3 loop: CASSLSGQGYGYTF.

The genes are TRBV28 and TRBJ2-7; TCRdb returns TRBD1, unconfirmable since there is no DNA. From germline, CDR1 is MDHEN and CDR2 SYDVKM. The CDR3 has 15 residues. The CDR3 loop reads CASTPLGRGPNEQYF.

This CDR3 is CASRRGGDTQYF. The genes are TRBV7-9 and TRBJ2-3; TCRdb's D call, TRBD1, is unchecked because there is no DNA. The CDR3 covers 12 residues. The germline V gene has CDR1 SEHNR and CDR2 FQNEAQ (reference sequence).

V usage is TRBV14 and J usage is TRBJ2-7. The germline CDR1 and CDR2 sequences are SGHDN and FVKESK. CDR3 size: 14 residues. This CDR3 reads CASSQVNSAYEQYF.